A single T cell receptor beta chain is shown here with its context. This CDR3 has 14 residues. Germline V gene sequence: CDR1 SQVTM, CDR2 ANQGSEA. This entry is derived from a study of T cells in Graves' hyperthyroidism and ophthalmopathy. The PBMCs were sourced from fresh peripheral blood (around 9.3 ml). The source material, RNA transcripts, was used to amplify TCR beta CDR3 regions. Researchers ran a first-round RT-PCR on the TCR CDR3 using the HTBI primer set. Using its own MiXCR run on the multiplex PCR reads, TCRdb lists one record per CDR3 protein. The table shows over 700,000 distinct CDR3 sequences, with 18% occurring only once.

The receptor was derived from a woman between 45 and 65 years old with Graves' hyperthyroidism that later progressed to Graves' ophthalmopathy. The V call is TRBV29-1, the J call TRBJ1-6, with a weak D call TRBD1 (5 bases). The source material was blood. The CDR3 reads CTTDSLHYNSPLHF. The CDR3 region has the DNA TGCACCACCGACAGCTTACACTATAATTCACCCCTCCACTTT.